The rows below give T cell receptor beta chains drawn from one sample of a study of blood T cell repertoires in COVID-19. Data came from immunoSEQ multiplex PCR; TCRdb stores just in-frame clones and leaves some out. This repertoire shows some 400,000 clones, approximately 86% found once; its top ten account for over 2.5%. The sample consisted of peripheral blood. Receptors originate from a human donor in a cohort sampled during active COVID-19. Both conserved end residues are part of each CDR3. Fields, in order: clone size, D gene, V gene, J gene, CDR3 DNA, CDR3 protein. The D gene is left open where the match is weak. Rows may omit the clone size; those that give it use once, few, many or a size class.

>few|.|TRBV7-9|TRBJ1-6
TGTGCCAGCAGTTTTTTACAGAATTCACCCCTCCACTTT
CASSFLQNSPLHF
>.|TRBD2|TRBV2|TRBJ2-1
TGTGCCTCACGGGGACTAGCGAGCTCCTACAATGAGCAGTTCTTC
CASRGLASSYNEQFF
>.|TRBD1|TRBV3-1/TRBV3-2|TRBJ1-2
TGTGCCAGCAGCCTTTTCCGGGACAGCCGTGCTGGTGGCAACACCTTC
CASSLFRDSRAGGNTF
>.|.|TRBV7-9|TRBJ2-3
TGTGCCAGCAGCTTGTTGGTGGGGGGGCAAGATACGCAGTATTTT
CASSLLVGGQDTQYF
>.|.|TRBV30|TRBJ1-3
TGTGCCTGGAGTGTGGGGCCGGGGAGGGCCGCCATATATTTT
CAWSVGPGRAAIYF
>.|.|TRBV6-1|TRBJ1-6
TGTGCCAGCAGTGAGCAGATGGATTCACCCCTCCACTTT
CASSEQMDSPLHF
>few|TRBD2|TRBV7-7|TRBJ2-2
TGTGCTAGCAGCCAAGGGACTAGCGGGGCAACCGGGGAGCTGTTTTTT
CASSQGTSGATGELFF
>.|.|TRBV3-1/TRBV3-2|TRBJ2-2
TGTGCCAGCAGCCAATCGTGGAGGGACGGGGAGCTGTTTTTT
CASSQSWRDGELFF
>.|.|TRBV4-1|TRBJ2-5
TGCGCCAGCAGCCGCCAAGGCAGCGCCCCCCAAGAGACCCAGTACTTC
CASSRQGSAPQETQYF
>.|TRBD1|TRBV28|TRBJ2-5
TGTGCCAGCAGTCATCCCGGGACAGGCGAAGAGACCCAGTACTTC
CASSHPGTGEETQYF
>.|TRBD2|TRBV27|TRBJ2-5
TGTGCCAGCAGTTTAGTGGGTGGGGCGGGAGGGCCAGAGACCCAGTACTTC
CASSLVGGAGGPETQYF